One T cell receptor (beta chain) is described in this entry. These data belong to a study of cytomegalovirus exposure and HLA in healthy donors. Study background: An early data release held 75 million to 100 million unique TCRs from HLA-typed donors.

This PCR relied on a set of 60 Vbeta primers and 13 Jbeta primers. Only in-frame clones appear in the TCRdb table, and some are missing; sequencing was by immunoSEQ multiplex PCR. The sample records 100,000 to 150,000 clones, over 70% being singletons. Germline V gene sequence: CDR1 SGHVS, CDR2 FNYEAQ. Trimming cost V 5 bases and J 7 bases, with 15 bases left between them. This CDR3 is 14 amino acids long. Sequenced material: PBMCs. The rearrangement links TRBV7-6 to TRBJ1-5, with D hard to call. This sequence was found in a woman aged 50 to 60 in good health and CMV-seronegative. In DNA form, the CDR3 reads TGTGCCAGCAGCCTCAACGGGGATCGCCAGCCCCAGCATTTT. Its translation: CASSLNGDRQPQHF.